The subject of this entry is one T cell receptor beta chain. Its target is not known. Clones were read by immunoSEQ multiplex PCR, and TCRdb kept only the in-frame ones, dropping some. Here the sample spans around 1.6 million clones, around 98% being singletons. This CDR3 has 15 amino acids. V dropped 0 bases and J dropped 2 bases, with 9 bases sitting between them. CDR1 and CDR2 (germline): SGHNT, YYREEE (reference sequence). This record belongs to a study of shared clonotypes between healthy human individuals. Study outcomes and limitations: Few donors restricted represented genetic and exposure-history diversity.

The specimen was naive CD4+ T cells sorted from blood. Stated subset: CD45RA+ positively selected. This TCR came from a man aged 30 to 39 in good health. J is TRBJ1-5 and V is TRBV5-4; no clear D gene. CDR3 sequence (DNA): TGTGCCAGCAGCTTGGACGGCGGAGGCAATCAGCCCCAGCATTTT. Protein sequence: CASSLDGGGNQPQHF.